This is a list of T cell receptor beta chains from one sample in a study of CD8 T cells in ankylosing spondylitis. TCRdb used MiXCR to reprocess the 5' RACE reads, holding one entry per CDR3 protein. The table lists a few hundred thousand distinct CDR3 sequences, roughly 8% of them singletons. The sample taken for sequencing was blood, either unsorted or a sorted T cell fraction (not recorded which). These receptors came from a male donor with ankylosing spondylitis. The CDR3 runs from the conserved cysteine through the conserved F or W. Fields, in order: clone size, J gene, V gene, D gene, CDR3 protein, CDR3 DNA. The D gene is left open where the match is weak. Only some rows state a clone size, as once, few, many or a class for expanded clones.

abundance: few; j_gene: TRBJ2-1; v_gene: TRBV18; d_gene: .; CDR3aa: CASSPSGRLSLNEQFF; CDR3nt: TGTGCCAGCTCACCATCTGGCAGATTATCACTCAATGAGCAGTTCTTC
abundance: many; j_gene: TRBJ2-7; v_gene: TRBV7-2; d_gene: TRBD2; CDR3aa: CASSPRTSYEQYF; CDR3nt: TGTGCCAGCAGCCCCCGGACTAGCTACGAGCAGTACTTC
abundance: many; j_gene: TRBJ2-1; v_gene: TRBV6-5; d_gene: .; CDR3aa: CASSYIGEQFF; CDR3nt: TGTGCCAGCAGTTACATCGGTGAGCAGTTCTTC
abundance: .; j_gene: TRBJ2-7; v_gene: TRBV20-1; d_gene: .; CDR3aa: CSARGPGGYEQYF; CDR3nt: TGCAGTGCTAGGGGGCCAGGGGGGTACGAGCAGTACTTC
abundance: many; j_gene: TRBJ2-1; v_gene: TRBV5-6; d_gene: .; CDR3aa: CASSHRPADEQFF; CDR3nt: TGTGCCAGCAGCCACCGACCTGCGGATGAGCAGTTCTTC
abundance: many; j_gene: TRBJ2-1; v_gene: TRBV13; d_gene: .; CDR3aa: CASSLGHGNEQFF; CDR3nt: TGTGCCAGCAGCTTAGGCCATGGGAATGAGCAGTTCTTC
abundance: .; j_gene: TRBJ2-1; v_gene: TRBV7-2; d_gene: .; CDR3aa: CASSLAGGQRSSYNEQFF; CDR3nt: TGTGCCAGCAGCTTAGCGGGCGGACAAAGGAGCTCCTACAATGAGCAGTTCTTC
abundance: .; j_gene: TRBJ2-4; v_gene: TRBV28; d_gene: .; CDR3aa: CASHSGGEKNIQYF; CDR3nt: TGTGCCAGCCATTCCGGTGGGGAAAAAAACATTCAGTACTTC
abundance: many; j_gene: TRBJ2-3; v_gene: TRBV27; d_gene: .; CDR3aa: CASSLYRTDTQYF; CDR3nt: TGTGCCAGCAGTTTATACCGCACAGATACGCAGTATTTT
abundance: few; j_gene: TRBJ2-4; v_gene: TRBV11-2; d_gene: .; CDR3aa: CASGEGKGPQLAKNIQYF; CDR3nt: TGTGCCAGCGGCGAGGGGAAGGGGCCCCAATTAGCCAAAAACATTCAGTACTTC
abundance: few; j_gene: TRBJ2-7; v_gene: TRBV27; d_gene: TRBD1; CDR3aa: CASSPTGTGGFEQYF; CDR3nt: TGTGCCAGCAGTCCGACCGGGACAGGGGGCTTCGAGCAGTACTTC
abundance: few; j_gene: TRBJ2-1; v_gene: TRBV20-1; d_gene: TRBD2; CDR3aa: CSARPGEGWNEQFF; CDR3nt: TGCAGTGCTAGACCGGGGGAGGGGTGGAATGAGCAGTTCTTC
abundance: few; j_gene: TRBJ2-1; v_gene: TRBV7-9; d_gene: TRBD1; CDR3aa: CASREGTGNEQFF; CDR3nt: TGTGCCAGCAGGGAAGGGACAGGCAATGAGCAGTTCTTC
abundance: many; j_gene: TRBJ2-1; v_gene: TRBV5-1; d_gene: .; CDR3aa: CASSPGRPSYNEQFF; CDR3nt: TGCGCCAGCAGCCCTGGACGTCCCTCCTACAATGAGCAGTTCTTC
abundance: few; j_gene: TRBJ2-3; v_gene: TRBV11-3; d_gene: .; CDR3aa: CASSLSSGGQADTQYF; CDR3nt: TGTGCCAGCAGCTTATCGTCTGGCGGTCAAGCAGATACGCAGTATTTT
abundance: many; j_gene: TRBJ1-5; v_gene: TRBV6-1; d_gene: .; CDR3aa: CASRVGNQPQHF; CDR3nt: TGTGCCAGCAGGGTAGGCAATCAGCCCCAGCATTTT
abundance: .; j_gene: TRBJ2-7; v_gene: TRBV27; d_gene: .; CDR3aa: CASSLSTPYEQYF; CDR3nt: TGTGCCAGCAGTTTGTCTACTCCCTACGAGCAGTACTTC
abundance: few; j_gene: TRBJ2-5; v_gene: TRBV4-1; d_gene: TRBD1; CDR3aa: CAIQGIQETQYF; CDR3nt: TGCGCTATACAGGGGATACAAGAGACCCAGTACTTC
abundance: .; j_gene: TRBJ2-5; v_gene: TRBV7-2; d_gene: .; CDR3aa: CASSLVASPRETQYF; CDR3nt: TGTGCCAGCAGCTTAGTGGCTAGCCCCAGGGAGACCCAGTACTTC
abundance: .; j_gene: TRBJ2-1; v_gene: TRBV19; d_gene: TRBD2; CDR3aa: CASSIKGLAGVNEQFF; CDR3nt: TGTGCCAGTAGTATTAAGGGACTAGCGGGAGTAAATGAGCAGTTCTTC
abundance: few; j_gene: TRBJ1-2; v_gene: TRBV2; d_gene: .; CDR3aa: CASSNVRGGGYTF; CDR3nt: TGTGCCAGCAGTAACGTCCGGGGGGGTGGCTACACCTTC
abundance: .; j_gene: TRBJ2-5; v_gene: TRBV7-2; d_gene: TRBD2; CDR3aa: CASSRQREGLVRETQYF; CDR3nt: TGTGCCAGCAGCCGACAGCGGGAGGGCCTTGTCCGAGAGACCCAGTACTTC
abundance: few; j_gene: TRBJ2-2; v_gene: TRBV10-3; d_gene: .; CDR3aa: CAIRDTGELFF; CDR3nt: TGTGCCATCAGGGACACCGGGGAGCTGTTTTTT
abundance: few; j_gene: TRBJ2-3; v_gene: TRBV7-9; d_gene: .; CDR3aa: CASSLLDTPDTQYF; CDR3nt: TGTGCCAGCAGCTTACTAGATACCCCAGATACGCAGTATTTT
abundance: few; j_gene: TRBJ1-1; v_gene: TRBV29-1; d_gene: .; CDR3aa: CSVRRALVTEAFF; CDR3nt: TGCAGCGTTCGGAGGGCTTTGGTGACTGAAGCTTTCTTT
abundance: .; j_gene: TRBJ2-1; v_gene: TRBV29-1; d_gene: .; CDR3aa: CSVRGINEQFF; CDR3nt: TGCAGCGTTCGGGGGATCAATGAGCAGTTCTTC
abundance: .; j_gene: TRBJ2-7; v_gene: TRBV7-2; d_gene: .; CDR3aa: CASSLASTGNSYEQYF; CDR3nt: TGTGCCAGCAGCTTAGCGAGTACAGGGAATTCCTACGAGCAGTACTTC
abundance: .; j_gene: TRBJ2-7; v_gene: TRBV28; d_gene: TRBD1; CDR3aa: CASSDTTHRGQYF; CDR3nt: TGTGCCAGCAGTGATACCACCCACAGGGGGCAGTACTTC
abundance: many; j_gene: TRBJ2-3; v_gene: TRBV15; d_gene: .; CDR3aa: CATSRDFEAKRDTQYF; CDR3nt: TGTGCCACCAGCAGAGATTTTGAGGCGAAAAGAGATACGCAGTATTTT
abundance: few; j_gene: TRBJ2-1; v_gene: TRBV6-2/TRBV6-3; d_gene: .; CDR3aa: CASSTVPRTSYNEQFF; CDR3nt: TGTGCCAGCAGTACTGTTCCTCGGACCTCCTACAATGAGCAGTTCTTC
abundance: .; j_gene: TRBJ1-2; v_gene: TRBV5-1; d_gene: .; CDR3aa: CASSLVQSNYGYTF; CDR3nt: TGCGCCAGCAGCTTGGTACAGTCTAACTATGGCTACACCTTC
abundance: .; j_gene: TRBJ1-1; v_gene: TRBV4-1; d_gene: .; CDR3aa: CASSRNREKNTEAFF; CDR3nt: TGCGCCAGCAGCCGAAACAGGGAGAAGAACACTGAAGCTTTCTTT
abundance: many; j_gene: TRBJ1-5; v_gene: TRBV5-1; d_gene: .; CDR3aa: CASSFDGYSNQPQHF; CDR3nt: TGCGCCAGCAGCTTCGACGGATATAGCAATCAGCCCCAGCATTTT
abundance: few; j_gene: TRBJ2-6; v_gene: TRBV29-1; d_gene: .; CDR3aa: CSVSMRGANVLTF; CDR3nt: TGCAGCGTTTCGATGAGAGGGGCCAACGTCCTGACTTTC
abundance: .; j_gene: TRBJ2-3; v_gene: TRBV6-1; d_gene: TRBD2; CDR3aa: CASTTASGSSNTQYF; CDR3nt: TGTGCCAGCACCACCGCTAGCGGGAGTAGTAATACGCAGTATTTT
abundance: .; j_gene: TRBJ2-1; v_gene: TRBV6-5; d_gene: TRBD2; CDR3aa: CASSSTAGSSYNEQFF; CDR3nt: TGTGCCAGCAGTTCCACAGCGGGGAGCTCCTACAATGAGCAGTTCTTC
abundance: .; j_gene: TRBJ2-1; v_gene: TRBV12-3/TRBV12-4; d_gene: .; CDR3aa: CASSLGGTANNEQFF; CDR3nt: TGTGCCAGCAGCCTGGGCGGGACAGCCAACAATGAGCAGTTCTTC
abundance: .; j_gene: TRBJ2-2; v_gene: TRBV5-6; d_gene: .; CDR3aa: CASSPGRGYTGELFF; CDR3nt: TGTGCCAGCAGCCCGGGGCGAGGGTACACCGGGGAGCTGTTTTTT
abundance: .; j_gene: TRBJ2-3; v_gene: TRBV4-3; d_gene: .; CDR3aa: CASSQAWEADTQYF; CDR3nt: TGCGCCAGCAGCCAAGCTTGGGAGGCAGATACGCAGTATTTT
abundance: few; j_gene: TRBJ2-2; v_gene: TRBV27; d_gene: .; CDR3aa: CASSLLSSTGELFF; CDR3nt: TGTGCCAGCAGTTTATTAAGTTCCACCGGGGAGCTGTTTTTT
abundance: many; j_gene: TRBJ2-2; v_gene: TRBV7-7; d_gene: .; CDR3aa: CASSLEWTGELFF; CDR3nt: TGTGCCAGCAGCTTAGAATGGACCGGGGAGCTGTTTTTT
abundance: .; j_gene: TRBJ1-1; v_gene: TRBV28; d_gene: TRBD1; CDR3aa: CASILGQGPLGDTEAFF; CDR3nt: TGTGCCAGCATCCTCGGACAGGGGCCTCTGGGGGACACTGAAGCTTTCTTT
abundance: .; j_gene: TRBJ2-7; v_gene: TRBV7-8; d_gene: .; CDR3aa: CASSLSGQFYEQYF; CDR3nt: TGTGCCAGCAGCTTATCGGGCCAGTTCTACGAGCAGTACTTC